This T cell receptor (beta chain) originates from a study of T cell responses to AZD1222 COVID-19 vaccine. Study results and caveats: When two AZD1222 doses had been given, Spike-specific TCR breadth and depth rose. White British people made up most donors, females outnumbered males, and clonal diversity was possibly underestimated. Unmutated variant regions are reportedly the target of nearly half of TCRs that are spike-specific. Spike-wide vaccine-associated CD4 TCRs dominated at 160-218 and 743-854.

Remarks on this clone: Its antigen is still unknown.

Libraries were prepared by immunoSEQ multiplex PCR; TCRdb keeps only in-frame clonotypes and omits some of them. The data contain roughly 120,000 clones, 80% to 90% of them singletons. CDR3 size: 17 residues. Looked up from germline, CDR1 is LNHDA and CDR2 is SQIVND (reference sequence). V was cut by 6 bases and J by 0 bases, with 17 bases left in between. This TCR came from an adult in good health. The specimen comprised peripheral blood, sampled on day 0 of MenACWY control vaccination. The J gene is TRBJ1-4, the V gene TRBV19, with a weak D call TRBD1 (5 bases). The CDR3 region is CASSPRHSGATNEKLFF. Written as DNA, the CDR3 is TGTGCCAGTAGCCCTCGACATTCGGGGGCAACTAATGAAAAACTGTTTTTT.